Listed here are 17 T cell receptor beta chains from one sample, sequenced in a study of patients and donors after allogeneic stem cell transplantation. TCRdb recomputed calls from the RT-PCR reads with MiXCR, one row per CDR3 protein. The sample comprises approximately 98,000 distinct CDR3 sequences, around 33% of which are singletons, and 27% rests with the top ten. The sample consisted of blood, either unsorted or a sorted T cell fraction (not recorded which). The receptors stem from a human donor who was either an allogeneic HSCT recipient or a stem cell or donor lymphocyte infusion donor (not recorded which). It is not recorded whose cells these are; they may come from a transplant donor.

This clonotype was seen only a few times. The genes are TRBV21-1 and TRBJ1-5. TRBV21-1 corresponds to a pseudogene. The CDR3 consists of 14 residues. CDR3 amino acids: CASSKGHGYQPQHF. The DNA for the CDR3 is TGTGCCAGCAGCAAAGGACACGGCTATCAGCCCCAGCATTTT.

The chain has TRBV28 and TRBJ2-7; possible D gene TRBD1, 5 bases. Germline CDR1 MDHEN, CDR2 SYDVKM. Trimming removed 6 bases at V and 3 bases at J, with 15 bases between. The CDR3 runs to 14 residues. CDR3 protein: CASRFTGQVYEQYF. The DNA for the CDR3 is TGTGCCAGCAGATTCACAGGCCAGGTCTACGAGCAGTACTTC.

This chain connects TRBV12-3 or TRBV12-4 to TRBJ2-3, with D maybe TRBD1 (6 bases). Trimming stripped 5 bases from V and 2 bases from J, with 11 bases between. The CDR3 extends over 14 amino acids. DNA for the CDR3: TGTGCCAGCAGTGGGGGCCACCCCACAGATACGCAGTATTTT. This encodes CASSGGHPTDTQYF.

The V call is TRBV2, the J call TRBJ2-2; 8 bases fit TRBD1. Looked up from germline, CDR1 is SNHLY and CDR2 is FYNNEI. The CDR3 length is 14 residues. V gave up 10 bases and J gave up 1 base; unmatched junction bases: 5. The CDR3 sequence: CATPGQVNTGELFF. As DNA, the CDR3 is TGTGCCACCCCGGGACAGGTGAACACCGGGGAGCTGTTTTTT.

The rearrangement uses TRBV15 and TRBJ2-3; D gene ambiguous. Germline CDR1 reads LNHNV; CDR2 reads YYDKDF (reference sequence). V lost 0 bases to trimming and J lost 3 bases, with 10 bases between them. The CDR3 runs 15 residues. CDR3 loop: CATSRDRPGTDTQYF. The CDR3 coding sequence is TGTGCCACCAGCAGAGATCGCCCGGGTACAGATACGCAGTATTTT. Looking up the rest from reference TRBV15 and TRBJ2-3 gives the full variable domain: DAMVIQNPRYQVTQFGKPVTLSCSQTLNHNVMYWYQQKSSQAPKLLFHYYDKDFNNEADTPDNFQSRRPNTSFCFLDIRSPGLGDTAMYLCATSRDRPGTDTQYFGPGTRLTVL.

This clonotype was picked up one time. The chain links TRBV5-1 to TRBJ1-3; no firm D call. V was cut by 3 bases and J by 0 bases, with 10 bases left in between. Germline V gene lookup returns CDR1 SGHRS and CDR2 YFSETQ. The CDR3 is 15 residues long. In nucleotides, the CDR3 is TGCGCCAGCAGCTCGGAGGCTTTCTCTGGAAACACCATATATTTT. Protein product: CASSSEAFSGNTIYF.

The rearrangement joins TRBV20-1 to TRBJ2-5, with 11 bases aligning to TRBD2. The CDR3 covers 13 residues. Germline V gene data show CDR1 as DFQATT and CDR2 as SNEGSKA (reference sequence). The CDR3 here is CSALAGESETQYF. The CDR3 bases are TGCAGCGCACTAGCGGGAGAGTCAGAGACCCAGTACTTC.

J is TRBJ2-1 and V is TRBV5-1, with a weak D call TRBD1 (7 bases). This CDR3 is built from 15 residues. Germline values: CDR1 SGHRS, CDR2 YFSETQ. V dropped 4 bases and J dropped 3 bases, with 14 bases sitting between them. CDR3 coding DNA: TGCGCCAGCAGCGCCCCAGGGGGGAACTACAATGAGCAGTTCTTC. It codes for CASSAPGGNYNEQFF.

The rearrangement links TRBV7-9 to TRBJ1-2; no reliable D call. The length of the CDR3 is 15 residues. Trimming pared 3 bases from V and 4 bases from J, leaving 15 bases between. Germline CDR1 is SEHNR and CDR2 is FQNEAQ (reference sequence). The chain's CDR3 is CASSFRRVNGYGYTF. CDR3 nucleotides: TGTGCCAGCAGCTTTCGCCGGGTTAATGGCTATGGCTACACCTTC. Full variable domain (outside the CDR3, taken from reference TRBV7-9 and TRBJ1-2): DTGVSQNPRHKITKRGQNVTFRCDPISEHNRLYWYRQTLGQGPEFLTYFQNEAQLEKSRLLSDRFSAERPKGSFSTLEIQRTEQGDSAMYLCASSFRRVNGYGYTFGSGTRLTVV.

The CDR3 sequence: CSASSWTDTQYF. The CDR3 DNA reads as TGCAGTGCTAGTTCCTGGACAGATACGCAGTATTTT. The V call is TRBV20-1, the J call TRBJ2-3, with D hard to call. With 3 bases removed from V and 3 bases from J, the gap between germline ends came to 7 bases. The CDR3 has 12 amino acids. Germline V gene lookup returns CDR1 DFQATT and CDR2 SNEGSKA (reference sequence).

V is TRBV5-1 and J is TRBJ2-5, with TRBD2 identical over 14 bases. CDR3 length equals 17 residues. The V segment lost 4 bases and the J segment 0 bases; nucleotides outside the gene matches: 5. The germline V gene has CDR1 SGHRS and CDR2 YFSETQ. CDR3 sequence: CASSVGLAGVNQETQYF. For the CDR3, the DNA is TGCGCCAGCAGCGTGGGACTAGCGGGAGTGAACCAAGAGACCCAGTACTTC.

This clonotype was found a few times. This chain connects TRBV12-3 or TRBV12-4 to TRBJ1-5; D is unclear. V was pared by 4 bases and J by 7 bases, with 8 bases between. The CDR3 is 12 amino acids. Written as DNA, the CDR3 is TGTGCCAGCAGTTCCGTCGGACAGCCCCAGCATTTT. It translates to CASSSVGQPQHF.

This clonotype has just a few counts. The rearrangement uses TRBV20-1 and TRBJ2-7, with 14 bases matching TRBD2. Germline CDR1 is DFQATT and CDR2 is SNEGSKA (reference sequence). V lost 6 bases to trimming and J lost 4 bases; unmatched junction nucleotides: 8. The CDR3 has 15 amino acids. The chain's CDR3 is CSALGLAGGGYEQYF. Here the CDR3 DNA reads TGCAGTGCGCTAGGACTAGCGGGAGGAGGGTACGAGCAGTACTTC.

The chain is built from TRBV5-1 and TRBJ2-5, with unresolved D. V gave up 5 bases and J gave up 0 bases, with 8 bases separating them. This CDR3 is built from 13 residues. Per germline, CDR1 SGHRS and CDR2 YFSETQ. Here the CDR3 DNA reads TGCGCCAGCAGTGACCGAGACCAAGAGACCCAGTACTTC. Translated, it gives CASSDRDQETQYF.

The gene calls are TRBV12-3 or TRBV12-4 and TRBJ2-7; TRBD2 matches at 8 bases. V trimming: 4 bases; J trimming: 2 bases; junction bases outside the gene matches: 7. The CDR3 spans 15 residues. CDR3 sequence (DNA): TGTGCCAGCAGTTCCCGGGGGGGGGCGGCCTACGAGCAGTACTTC. This sequence encodes CASSSRGGAAYEQYF.

There are a few counts of this clonotype. The chain carries TRBV5-6 and TRBJ1-1, with TRBD1 matching 8 bases. V shed 4 bases, J shed 1 base, and the junction held 6 bases outside the gene matches. Looked up from germline, CDR1 is SGHDT and CDR2 is YYEEEE. CDR3 size: 15 residues. The chain's CDR3 is CASSPRTGKNTEAFF. The CDR3 DNA sequence: TGTGCCAGCAGCCCAAGGACAGGGAAGAACACTGAAGCTTTCTTT. Full variable domain (missing parts from reference TRBV5-6 and TRBJ1-1): DAGVTQSPTHLIKTRGQQVTLRCSPKSGHDTVSWYQQALGQGPQFIFQYYEEEERQRGNFPDRFSGHQFPNYSSELNVNALLLGDSALYLCASSPRTGKNTEAFFGQGTRLTVV.

This clonotype came up a few times. The rearrangement uses TRBV5-1 and TRBJ2-3; no definite D call. V lost 3 bases to trimming and J lost 2 bases, with 10 bases between them. Germline values: CDR1 SGHRS, CDR2 YFSETQ. The CDR3 runs to 14 residues. CDR3 residues: CASSSEVITDTQYF. CDR3 in DNA: TGCGCCAGCAGCTCCGAGGTGATCACAGATACGCAGTATTTT.